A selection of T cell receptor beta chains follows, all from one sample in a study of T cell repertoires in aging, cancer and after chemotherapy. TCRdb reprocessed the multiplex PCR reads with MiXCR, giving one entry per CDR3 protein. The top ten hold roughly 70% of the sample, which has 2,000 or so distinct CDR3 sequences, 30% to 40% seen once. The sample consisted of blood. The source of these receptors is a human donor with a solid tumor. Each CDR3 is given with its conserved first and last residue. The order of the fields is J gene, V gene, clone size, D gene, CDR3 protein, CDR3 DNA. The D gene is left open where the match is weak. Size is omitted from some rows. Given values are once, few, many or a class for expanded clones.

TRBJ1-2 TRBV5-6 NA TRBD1 CASSPDRGRNYGYTF TGTGCCAGCAGCCCAGACAGGGGTAGAAACTATGGCTACACCTTC
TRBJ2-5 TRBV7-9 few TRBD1 CASSDATRDSQETQYF TGTGCCAGCAGCGACGCCACCCGGGACAGTCAAGAGACCCAGTACTTC
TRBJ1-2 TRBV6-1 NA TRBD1 CASRPIPGTGVHGYTF TGTGCCAGCAGGCCTATCCCCGGGACAGGGGTGCATGGCTACACCTTC
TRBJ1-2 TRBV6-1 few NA CASRDWGNGYTF TGTGCCAGCAGGGATTGGGGAAATGGCTACACCTTC
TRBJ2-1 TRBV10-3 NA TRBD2 CAISGTSDEQFF TGTGCCATCAGTGGGACTAGCGATGAGCAGTTCTTC
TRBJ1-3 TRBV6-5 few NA CASTLSVTTGNTIYF TGTGCCAGCACCTTATCGGTGACAACTGGAAACACCATATATTTT
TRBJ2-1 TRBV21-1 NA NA CASSKGGPQGLNNEQFF TGTGCCAGCAGCAAAGGGGGCCCACAGGGGCTCAACAATGAGCAGTTCTTC
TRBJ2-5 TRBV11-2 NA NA CATTEQIGETQYF TGTGCCACCACCGAACAGATTGGAGAGACCCAGTACTTC
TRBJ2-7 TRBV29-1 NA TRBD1 CSVDGTEDEQYF TGCAGCGTTGACGGGACAGAAGACGAGCAGTACTTC
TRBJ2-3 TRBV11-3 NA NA CASSLGGRGTDTRYF TGTGCCAGCAGCTTAGGTGGTAGGGGAACAGATACGCGGTATTTT
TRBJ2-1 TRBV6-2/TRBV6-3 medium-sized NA CASSYSSAAEYFF TGTGCCAGCAGTTACTCGTCCGCCGCAGAATACTTCTTC
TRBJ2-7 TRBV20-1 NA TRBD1 CSANKGQGGGEQYF TGCAGTGCTAATAAGGGACAGGGAGGAGGCGAGCAGTACTTC
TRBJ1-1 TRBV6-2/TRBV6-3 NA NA CASSYPEGLGTEAFF TGTGCCAGCAGTTATCCGGAGGGGTTAGGGACTGAAGCTTTCTTT
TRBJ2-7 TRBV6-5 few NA CASSYEEGGELEQYF TGTGCCAGCAGTTACGAGGAAGGCGGGGAGCTCGAGCAGTACTTC
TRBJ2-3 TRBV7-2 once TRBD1 CASSASEGALLDTQYF TGTGCCAGCAGCGCCTCCGAGGGGGCGCTATTGGATACGCAGTATTTT
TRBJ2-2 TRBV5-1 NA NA CASSLSGGNTGELFF TGCGCCAGCAGCTTGAGTGGGGGGAACACCGGGGAGCTGTTTTTT
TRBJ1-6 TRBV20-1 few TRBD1 CSARRGDSYNSPLHF TGCAGTGCTAGAAGGGGGGACAGTTATAATTCACCCCTCCACTTT
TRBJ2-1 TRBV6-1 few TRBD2 CASRGTVAGGRGEQFF TGTGCCAGCAGGGGGACCGTAGCGGGGGGGCGAGGTGAGCAGTTCTTC
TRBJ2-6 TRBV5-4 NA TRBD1 CASSFLGTGGRTGANVLTF TGTGCCAGCAGCTTTCTTGGGACAGGGGGCCGGACTGGGGCCAACGTCCTGACTTTC
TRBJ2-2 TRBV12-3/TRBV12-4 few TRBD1 CASKGQGPTGELFF TGTGCCAGCAAGGGACAGGGGCCCACCGGGGAGCTGTTTTTT
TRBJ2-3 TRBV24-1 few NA CATSDTTTGRGTDTQYF TGTGCCACCAGTGACACCACGACAGGGAGGGGTACAGATACGCAGTATTTT
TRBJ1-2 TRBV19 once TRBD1 CASHRGEVGGYTF TGTGCCAGTCACAGGGGCGAGGTGGGTGGCTACACCTTC
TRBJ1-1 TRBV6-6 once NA CATRGGTGIDLNTEAFF TGTGCCACCAGAGGGGGGACGGGAATAGACCTCAACACTGAAGCTTTCTTT
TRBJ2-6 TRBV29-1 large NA CSVAASGANVLTF TGCAGCGTTGCCGCCTCTGGGGCCAACGTCCTGACTTTC
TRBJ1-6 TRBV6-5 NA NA CASSSMRSVLGSPLHF TGTGCCAGCAGTTCCATGAGATCGGTCCTTGGTTCACCCCTCCACTTT
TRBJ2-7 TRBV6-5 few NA CASSYVGGQPLYEQYF TGTGCCAGCAGTTACGTGGGGGGCCAACCCCTGTACGAGCAGTACTTC
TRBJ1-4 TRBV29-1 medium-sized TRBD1 CSVGRPGTGREKLFF TGCAGCGTCGGGCGGCCCGGGACAGGGCGAGAAAAACTGTTTTTT
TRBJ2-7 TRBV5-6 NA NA CASSYEGPGSWVYEQYF TGTGCCAGCAGTTACGAGGGTCCGGGCTCGTGGGTGTACGAGCAGTACTTC
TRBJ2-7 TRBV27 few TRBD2 CASSQIRGLSYEQYF TGTGCCAGCAGCCAGATTCGGGGACTATCCTACGAGCAGTACTTC
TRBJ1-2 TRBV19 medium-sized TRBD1 CASSTQGRGDYGYTF TGTGCCAGTAGTACACAAGGCAGGGGGGACTATGGCTACACCTTC
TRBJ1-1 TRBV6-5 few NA CASRWDGVNTEAFF TGTGCCAGCAGGTGGGACGGGGTGAACACTGAAGCTTTCTTT
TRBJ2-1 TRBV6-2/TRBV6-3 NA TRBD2 CASSYSETSENEQFF TGTGCCAGCAGTTACTCGGAGACTAGCGAAAATGAGCAGTTCTTC
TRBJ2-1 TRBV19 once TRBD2 CASSGPTSGRHEQFF TGTGCCAGTAGCGGACCGACTAGCGGGAGACATGAGCAGTTCTTC
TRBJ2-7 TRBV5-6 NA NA CASSLPGLNYEQYF TGTGCCAGCAGCTTGCCCGGACTAAACTACGAGCAGTACTTC
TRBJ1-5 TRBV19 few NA CATGSHQPQHF TGTGCCACGGGGTCCCATCAGCCCCAGCATTTT
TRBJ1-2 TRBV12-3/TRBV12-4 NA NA CASSYEFYGYTF TGTGCCAGCAGTTATGAGTTCTATGGCTACACCTTC
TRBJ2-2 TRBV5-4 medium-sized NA CASSLGLRRRDTGELFF TGTGCCAGCAGCTTGGGGTTGCGGAGGCGCGACACCGGGGAGCTGTTTTTT
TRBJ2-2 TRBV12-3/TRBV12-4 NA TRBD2 CASRPEGGRPGELFF TGTGCCAGCAGGCCTGAGGGCGGGAGGCCCGGGGAGCTGTTTTTT
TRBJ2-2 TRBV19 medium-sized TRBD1 CASSRDGTVTSGELFF TGTGCCAGTAGTCGTGACGGGACAGTAACCTCCGGGGAGCTGTTTTTT
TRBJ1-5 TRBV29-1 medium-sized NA CSVRNTGTNQPQHF TGCAGCGTTCGAAATACAGGGACGAATCAGCCCCAGCATTTT
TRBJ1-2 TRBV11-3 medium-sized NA CASSLIGPANYGYTF TGTGCCAGCAGCCTGATTGGTCCAGCCAACTATGGCTACACCTTC
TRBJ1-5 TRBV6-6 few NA CASTPPDSSNQPQHF TGTGCCAGCACCCCACCTGACAGTAGCAATCAGCCCCAGCATTTT
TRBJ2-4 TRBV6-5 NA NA CASLDPPKNIQYF TGTGCCAGCCTCGACCCACCCAAAAACATTCAGTACTTC
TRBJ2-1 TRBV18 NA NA CASSQNYNEQFF TGTGCCAGCTCACAAAACTACAATGAGCAGTTCTTC
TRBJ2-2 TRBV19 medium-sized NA CASSIDPNTGELFF TGTGCCAGTAGTATAGACCCCAACACCGGGGAGCTGTTTTTT
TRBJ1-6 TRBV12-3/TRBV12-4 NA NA CASSLGSGGGSPLHF TGTGCCAGCAGTTTAGGATCCGGGGGCGGGTCACCCCTCCACTTT
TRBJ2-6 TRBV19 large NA CASTGANVLTF TGTGCCAGTACTGGGGCCAACGTCCTGACTTTC
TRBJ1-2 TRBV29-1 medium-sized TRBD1 CSVERTGSYGYTF TGCAGCGTTGAACGGACAGGCTCCTATGGCTACACCTTC
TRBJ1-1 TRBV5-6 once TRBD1 CASSVTGGEAEAFF TGTGCCAGCAGCGTCACAGGGGGCGAAGCTGAAGCTTTCTTT
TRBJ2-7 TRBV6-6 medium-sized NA CASSYSPGRDEQYF TGTGCCAGCAGTTACTCTCCGGGGCGGGACGAGCAGTACTTC
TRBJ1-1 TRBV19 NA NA CASSPSGLAGTEAFF TGTGCCAGTAGCCCAAGCGGGCTGGCGGGCACTGAAGCTTTCTTT
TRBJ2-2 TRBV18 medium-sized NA CASSPPGAGTGELFF TGTGCCAGCTCACCACCAGGGGCTGGGACCGGGGAGCTGTTTTTT